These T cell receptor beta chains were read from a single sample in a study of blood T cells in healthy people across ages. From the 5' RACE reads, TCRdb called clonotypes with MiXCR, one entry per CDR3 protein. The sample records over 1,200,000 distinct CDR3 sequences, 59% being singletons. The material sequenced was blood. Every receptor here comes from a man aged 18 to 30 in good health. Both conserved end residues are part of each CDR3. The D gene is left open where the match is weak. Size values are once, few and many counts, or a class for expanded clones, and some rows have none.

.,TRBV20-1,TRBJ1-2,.,CSARGAEANYGYTF,TGCAGTGCTAGAGGGGCGGAAGCTAACTATGGCTACACCTTC
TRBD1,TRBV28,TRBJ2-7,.,CASSAGQGAMSYEQYF,TGTGCCAGCAGTGCCGGACAGGGGGCCATGTCCTACGAGCAGTACTTC
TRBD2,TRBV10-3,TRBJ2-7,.,CAAGRLYEQYF,TGTGCCGCCGGGAGGCTCTACGAGCAGTACTTC
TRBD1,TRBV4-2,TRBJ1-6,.,CASSLDRENSPLHF,TGTGCCAGCAGCCTGGACAGGGAGAATTCACCCCTCCACTTT
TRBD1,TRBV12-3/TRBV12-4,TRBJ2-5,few,CASSPTALGQGARGETQYF,TGTGCCAGCAGCCCCACTGCTTTAGGACAGGGGGCGCGTGGAGAGACCCAGTACTTC
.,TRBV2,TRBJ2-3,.,CASSNTILPTDTQYF,TGTGCCAGCAGCAACACCATCCTCCCGACAGATACGCAGTATTTT
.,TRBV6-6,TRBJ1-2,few,CASSPILYGYTF,TGTGCCAGCAGCCCGATCCTCTATGGCTACACCTTC
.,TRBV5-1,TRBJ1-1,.,CASSLGASKMMNTEAFF,TGCGCCAGCAGCTTGGGGGCCAGCAAGATGATGAACACTGAAGCTTTCTTT
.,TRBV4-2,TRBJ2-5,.,CASSQVTRSSETQYF,TGTGCCAGCAGCCAAGTAACCCGCTCCTCCGAGACCCAGTACTTC
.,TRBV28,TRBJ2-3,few,CASSSFTSFGDTQYF,TGTGCCAGCAGTTCATTCACTAGCTTCGGCGATACGCAGTATTTT
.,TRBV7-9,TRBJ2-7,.,CASSSARGTYEQYF,TGTGCCAGCAGCTCAGCGCGGGGCACCTACGAGCAGTACTTC
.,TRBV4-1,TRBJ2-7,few,CASSQATGSHAPYEQYF,TGCGCCAGCAGCCAAGCTACTGGTAGTCACGCACCGTACGAGCAGTACTTC
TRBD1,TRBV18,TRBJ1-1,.,CASSPDRGEAFF,TGTGCCAGCTCACCGGACAGGGGGGAAGCTTTCTTT
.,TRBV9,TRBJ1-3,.,CASSATQGPGNTIYF,TGTGCCAGCAGCGCAACACAGGGTCCTGGAAACACCATATATTTT
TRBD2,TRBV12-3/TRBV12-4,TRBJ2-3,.,CASSVAGTSTSYF,TGTGCCAGCAGTGTAGCGGGGACTAGCACGTCGTATTTT
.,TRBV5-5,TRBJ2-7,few,CASSVTGQAAYEQYF,TGTGCCAGCAGTGTTACGGGGCAGGCGGCCTACGAGCAGTACTTC
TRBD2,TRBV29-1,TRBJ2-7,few,CSASSRGGSYEQYF,TGCAGCGCATCGTCGCGGGGGGGTTCCTACGAGCAGTACTTC
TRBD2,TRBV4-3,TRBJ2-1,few,CASSQPSGGFPEQFF,TGCGCCAGCAGCCAACCTAGCGGGGGGTTCCCCGAGCAGTTCTTC
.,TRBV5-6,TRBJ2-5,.,CASSLASPRVQETQYF,TGTGCCAGCAGCTTGGCGTCTCCCAGGGTCCAAGAGACCCAGTACTTC
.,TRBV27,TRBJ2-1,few,CASSLSWGSYNEQFF,TGTGCCAGCAGTCTGAGCTGGGGGTCCTACAATGAGCAGTTCTTC
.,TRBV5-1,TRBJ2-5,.,CASSPILLVDRPEETQYF,TGCGCCAGCAGCCCTATCCTCCTGGTGGACAGACCCGAAGAGACCCAGTACTTC
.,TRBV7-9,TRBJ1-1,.,CASSLVYSGPNTEAFF,TGTGCCAGCAGCTTAGTATATTCAGGGCCAAACACTGAAGCTTTCTTT
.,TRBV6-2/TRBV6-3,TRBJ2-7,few,CASGQGGNEQYF,TGTGCCAGCGGACAGGGAGGGAACGAGCAGTACTTC
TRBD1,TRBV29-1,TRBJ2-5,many,CSVAGTEISTETQYF,TGCAGCGTAGCCGGGACAGAAATTTCAACAGAGACCCAGTACTTC
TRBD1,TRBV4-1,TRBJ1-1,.,CASSLLQGAMGEAFF,TGCGCCAGCAGCTTACTCCAGGGGGCGATGGGTGAAGCTTTCTTT
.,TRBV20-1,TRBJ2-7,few,CSARTAVQGSYEQYF,TGCAGTGCTAGAACGGCGGTGCAGGGATCCTACGAGCAGTACTTC
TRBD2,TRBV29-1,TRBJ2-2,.,CSVLLAGPPNTGELFF,TGCAGCGTTTTACTAGCGGGACCCCCGAACACCGGGGAGCTGTTTTTT
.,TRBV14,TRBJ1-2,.,CASSQDRNSNYAYTF,TGTGCCAGCAGCCAAGATCGGAATTCTAACTATGCCTACACCTTC
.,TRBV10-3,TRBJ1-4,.,CAISGESEKLFF,TGTGCCATCAGTGGAGAATCGGAAAAACTGTTTTTT
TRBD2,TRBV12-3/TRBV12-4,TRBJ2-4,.,CTSSFGEGLREQYF,TGTACCAGCAGTTTTGGGGAGGGCTTACGAGAGCAGTACTTC
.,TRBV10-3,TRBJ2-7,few,CAISDPPAGISYEQYF,TGTGCCATCAGTGATCCTCCCGCGGGAATCTCCTACGAGCAGTACTTC
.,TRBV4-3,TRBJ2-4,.,CASSPRSKNIQYF,TGCGCCAGCAGCCCCCGTTCCAAAAACATTCAGTACTTC
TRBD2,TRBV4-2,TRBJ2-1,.,CASSRNLGTSGGGDEQFF,TGTGCCAGCAGCCGAAACCTCGGGACTAGCGGGGGTGGCGATGAGCAGTTCTTC
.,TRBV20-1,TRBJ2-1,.,CSAMGLYNKQFF,TGCAGTGCTATGGGGCTCTACAATAAGCAGTTCTTC
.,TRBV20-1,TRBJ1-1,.,CSANPSRVNTEAFF,TGCAGTGCTAACCCTAGCCGGGTGAACACTGAAGCTTTCTTT
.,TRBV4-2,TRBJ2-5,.,CASSRLGQGGGRETQYF,TGTGCCAGCAGCCGATTGGGCCAGGGAGGGGGCAGGGAGACCCAGTACTTC
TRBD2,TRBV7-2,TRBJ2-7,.,CDSSPGLVIDEQYF,TGTGACAGCAGCCCCGGACTAGTTATCGACGAGCAGTACTTC
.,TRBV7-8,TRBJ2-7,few,CASSLRVPGSSYEQYF,TGTGCCAGCAGCTTACGCGTTCCGGGGAGCTCCTACGAGCAGTACTTC
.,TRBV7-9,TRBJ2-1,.,CAVSGLYNEQFF,TGTGCCGTTAGCGGTTTATACAATGAGCAGTTCTTC
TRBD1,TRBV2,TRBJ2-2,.,CASSEATGSGTGELFF,TGTGCCAGCAGTGAAGCGACAGGGTCGGGCACCGGGGAGCTGTTTTTT
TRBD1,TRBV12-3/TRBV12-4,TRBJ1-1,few,CASTKGQGGYTEAFF,TGTGCCAGCACCAAAGGTCAGGGGGGATACACTGAAGCTTTCTTT
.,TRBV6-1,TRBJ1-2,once,CASSEGRTYGYTF,TGTGCCAGCAGTGAAGGTCGAACCTATGGCTACACCTTC
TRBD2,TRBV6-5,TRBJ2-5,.,CASSYPRTSGRAGRRETQYF,TGTGCCAGCAGTTACCCCAGGACTAGCGGGAGGGCGGGGCGGAGAGAGACCCAGTACTTC
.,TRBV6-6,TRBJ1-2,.,CASSYSGPTSNYGYTF,TGTGCCAGCAGTTACTCAGGTCCGACATCTAACTATGGCTACACCTTC
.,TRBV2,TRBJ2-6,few,CASSERGFGANVLTF,TGTGCCAGCAGTGAACGGGGGTTTGGGGCCAACGTCCTGACTTTC
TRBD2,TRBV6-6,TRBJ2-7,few,CASSVSSGVITYEQYF,TGTGCCAGCAGCGTGTCTAGCGGGGTGATAACTTACGAGCAGTACTTC